This T cell receptor beta chain was sequenced for a study of blood T cell repertoires in COVID-19. Overall study: Samples taken during acute and convalescent COVID-19 were collected in the United States, Italy and Spain. Nucleic acid was either cDNA or gDNA, and it came from T cells, B-cell-depleted T cells, or PBMCs.

As originally analysed: Estimated nucleated cell counts came from reference gene primer amplification. TCRdb's table, derived via immunoSEQ multiplex PCR, lists solely in-frame clones and lacks some. For V, J and clone size, that table is used; D and trimming come from the DNA. Of over 250,000 clones listed, roughly 85% were seen once; the top ten hold around 10%. CDR3 length: 17 residues. Unmatched junction bases numbered 13, after V lost 6 bases and J lost 2 bases. Germline values: CDR1 SGHVS, CDR2 FQNEAQ. The chain uses TRBV7-8 and TRBJ2-3, with 8 bases identical to TRBD2. Sequenced sample: peripheral blood. The source of this sequence is a woman aged 45-65 years who had recovered from COVID-19. For the CDR3, the DNA is TGTGCCAGCAGACCTCAGCGGGGCGGGGGGACCACAGATACGCAGTATTTT. This codes for CASRPQRGGGTTDTQYF.